This TCR beta chain was observed in a study of CD8 T cells in ankylosing spondylitis (dated by TCRdb to about 2017). Regarding the study in general: T cell receptor beta repertoires were profiled in healthy donors and ankylosing spondylitis patients so that disease-linked TCR variants could be found. Peripheral blood was sampled, and synovial fluid was additionally collected from ankylosing spondylitis patients. The whole study cohort included 108 healthy donors and about two dozen ankylosing spondylitis patients.

Reads for this sample came from an Illumina HiSeq 2500. Quantitative 5'-RACE with molecular barcodes was used to prepare TCR beta libraries. On the authors' methods: A new computational method based on a probabilistic model of VDJ rearrangement was used to identify disease-linked TCR variants. The raw public reads went through TCRdb reprocessing: fastp at Q25, MiXCR clone calling, in-frame beta chains kept. Every distinct CDR3 protein forms one entry, paired with its most common genes and DNA. The V and J calls reflect TCRdb's pipeline rather than the authors' work. The sample profile shows some 700,000 distinct CDR3 sequences; around 20% of them were found once. Around a fifth of the sample rests with the top ten. This clonotype was counted a few times. What this receptor recognizes is not known. Qualities for individual bases were not recorded, and no much larger clone is one base off. V and J lose 3 bases and 6 bases, and a span of 15 bases separates them. Based on the germline V gene, the CDR1 and CDR2 sequences are MNHNS and SASEGT. The CDR3 sequence holds 15 residues, the cysteine and phenylalanine included. Only the CDR3 DNA stays, 45 bases, in frame from base 1.

Overall study outcomes, separate from this receptor: Significant enrichment of the disease-linked clones was reported in matched synovial fluid samples from ankylosing spondylitis patients. A TCR beta motif made up of several highly homologous amino acid variants appeared to be characteristic of blood from ankylosing spondylitis patients. Some motif variants were previously reported in synovial fluid and blood of reactive arthritis patients, suggesting common disease-initiation mechanisms. The disease-linked clones had a CD8+ phenotype and were found at relatively low frequencies in peripheral blood.

The TCR was taken from a male donor with ankylosing spondylitis. Rearrangement joined TRBV6-1 to TRBJ2-4, and the D gene may be TRBD2, 5 bases matching. The sequenced sample consisted of blood, either unsorted or a sorted T cell fraction (not recorded which). The DNA sequence follows: TGTGCCAGCAGTGACGGAGGACTTGTGGGAAACATTCAGTACTTC. Its product reads: CASSDGGLVGNIQYF.